The rows below give T cell receptor beta chains drawn from one sample of a study of PD-L1 blockade in urothelial cancer. Clones were read by immunoSEQ multiplex PCR, and TCRdb kept only the in-frame ones, dropping some. Here the sample spans some 84,000 clones, around 90% being singletons. The material was PBMCs, obtained around atezolizumab (anti-PD-L1) treatment. The receptors were sampled from an older woman with urothelial cancer. The CDR3 runs from the conserved cysteine through the conserved F or W. Each record gives: clone size, D gene, J gene, V gene, CDR3 protein, CDR3 DNA. A D gene is named only where the DNA matches it firmly. A clone size is listed for some rows: how often the clone was seen (once, few, many), or a class if it is expanded.

clone size: .; D gene: TRBD2; J gene: TRBJ2-5; V gene: TRBV7-9; CDR3 protein: CASSLGTSGETQYF; CDR3 DNA: TGTGCCAGCAGCTTAGGGACTAGCGGTGAGACCCAGTACTTC
clone size: .; D gene: TRBD1; J gene: TRBJ2-5; V gene: TRBV29-1; CDR3 protein: CSVERQGGQETQYF; CDR3 DNA: TGCAGCGTGGAACGACAGGGGGGCCAAGAGACCCAGTACTTC
clone size: .; D gene: TRBD1; J gene: TRBJ1-4; V gene: TRBV27; CDR3 protein: CASSLWGQGNEKLFF; CDR3 DNA: TGTGCCAGCAGTTTATGGGGACAGGGCAATGAAAAACTGTTTTTT
clone size: .; D gene: TRBD1; J gene: TRBJ1-3; V gene: TRBV28; CDR3 protein: CASFRDSSGNTIYF; CDR3 DNA: TGTGCCAGCTTTCGGGACAGCTCTGGAAACACCATATATTTT
clone size: once; D gene: .; J gene: TRBJ1-2; V gene: TRBV30; CDR3 protein: CAWRSGVPYGYTF; CDR3 DNA: TGTGCCTGGAGATCAGGGGTGCCCTATGGCTACACCTTC
clone size: .; D gene: TRBD1; J gene: TRBJ2-5; V gene: TRBV6-5; CDR3 protein: CASRRQGALLETQYF; CDR3 DNA: TGTGCCAGCAGACGACAGGGGGCGTTATTGGAGACCCAGTACTTC
clone size: once; D gene: .; J gene: TRBJ1-2; V gene: TRBV9; CDR3 protein: CASSVGPPTARAEGYTF; CDR3 DNA: TGTGCCAGCAGCGTAGGTCCGCCGACAGCCCGGGCGGAGGGCTACACCTTC
clone size: .; D gene: .; J gene: TRBJ1-2; V gene: TRBV15; CDR3 protein: CATNQDTVNYGYTF; CDR3 DNA: TGTGCCACCAACCAAGATACAGTTAACTATGGCTACACCTTC
clone size: .; D gene: .; J gene: TRBJ1-4; V gene: TRBV10-2; CDR3 protein: CASSDSGISEKLFF; CDR3 DNA: TGCGCCAGCAGTGACTCAGGGATTAGTGAAAAACTGTTTTTT
clone size: .; D gene: .; J gene: TRBJ2-7; V gene: TRBV2; CDR3 protein: CASSVGPGDEQYF; CDR3 DNA: TGTGCCAGCAGTGTAGGGCCCGGGGACGAGCAGTACTTC
clone size: .; D gene: .; J gene: TRBJ1-1; V gene: TRBV7-2; CDR3 protein: CASSLERSRTAHRAFF; CDR3 DNA: TGTGCCAGCAGCTTAGAGAGATCCCGGACAGCGCACCGGGCTTTCTTT
clone size: .; D gene: TRBD2; J gene: TRBJ2-3; V gene: TRBV10-3; CDR3 protein: CVNGTSGARSTDTQYF; CDR3 DNA: TGTGTTAACGGGACTAGCGGGGCCCGTAGCACAGATACGCAGTATTTT
clone size: .; D gene: .; J gene: TRBJ2-1; V gene: TRBV4-3; CDR3 protein: CASSQNRVGEQFF; CDR3 DNA: TGCGCCAGCAGCCAAAACAGGGTAGGTGAGCAGTTCTTC
clone size: .; D gene: .; J gene: TRBJ2-2; V gene: TRBV5-4; CDR3 protein: CASSFDGWGQVNTGELFF; CDR3 DNA: TGTGCCAGCAGCTTCGACGGCTGGGGGCAGGTGAACACCGGGGAGCTGTTTTTT
clone size: .; D gene: .; J gene: TRBJ1-3; V gene: TRBV19; CDR3 protein: CASSISAGASGNTIYF; CDR3 DNA: TGTGCCAGTAGTATATCGGCGGGGGCCTCTGGAAACACCATATATTTT
clone size: once; D gene: .; J gene: TRBJ1-3; V gene: TRBV5-1; CDR3 protein: CASSPRGSGNTIYF; CDR3 DNA: TGCGCCAGCAGCCCGAGGGGGTCTGGAAACACCATATATTTT
clone size: once; D gene: TRBD1; J gene: TRBJ1-4; V gene: TRBV9; CDR3 protein: CASSATGRGHEKLFF; CDR3 DNA: TGTGCCAGCAGCGCGACAGGGCGTGGACATGAAAAACTGTTTTTT